The rows below give T cell receptor beta chains drawn from one sample of a study of vaccination and CD4 T cells after COVID-19. These receptors have no known antigen. Using its own MiXCR run on the PCR reads, TCRdb lists one record per CDR3 protein. The table shows about 21,000 distinct CDR3 sequences, with around half occurring only once. Sequencing used CD4+ T cells from blood, cultured in vitro. The receptor set was obtained from a human donor who had recovered from COVID-19. CDR3s include the opening cysteine and the closing phenylalanine or tryptophan. Fields, in order: CDR3 DNA, CDR3 protein, clone size, D gene, J gene, V gene. D genes are given only for firm matches. The listing skips clone size in some rows; elsewhere it reads once, few, many or a size class.

TGTGCCTGGAAGGGAAAGGGGGGACACAATGGCTACACCTTC CAWKGKGGHNGYTF - - TRBJ1-2 TRBV30
TGTGCCAGCGCCATGGGGGGCTCCTATAATTCACCCCTCCACTTT CASAMGGSYNSPLHF few - TRBJ1-6 TRBV11-2
TGCAGTGCTAGAGTGGACGGATCCCCTGGCGAGCAGTACTTC CSARVDGSPGEQYF - - TRBJ2-7 TRBV20-1
TGTGCCACCCAGAGGTCTTATAGCAATCAGCCCCAGCATTTT CATQRSYSNQPQHF - - TRBJ1-5 TRBV11-3
TGTGCCAGCAGTGATTATCTCCTCCCCGCAGATACGCAGTATTTT CASSDYLLPADTQYF - - TRBJ2-3 TRBV6-1
TGTGCCAGCAGTGAATTGCTACAGTATAATTCACCCCTCCACTTT CASSELLQYNSPLHF - - TRBJ1-6 TRBV2
TGCAGTGCTAGAGGGGATCTCCGGACGATGGGCACCTTC CSARGDLRTMGTF few - TRBJ1-2 TRBV20-1
TGTGCCTGGTCCTTGCCGACAGGGAATGGAAACACCATATATTTT CAWSLPTGNGNTIYF once TRBD1 TRBJ1-3 TRBV30
TGTGCCAGCAGCGTAGCGCCTGGGGGCGGCTACGAGCAGTACTTC CASSVAPGGGYEQYF - - TRBJ2-7 TRBV9
TGTGCCAGCAGCCTTATTGGGGGTGGCTACACCTTC CASSLIGGGYTF - - TRBJ1-2 TRBV2
TGCAGTGCACTTCGGACTAGCGGGCTCTCCTACAATGAGCAGTTCTTC CSALRTSGLSYNEQFF - TRBD2 TRBJ2-1 TRBV20-1
TGTGCCAGCGAGACACCAACGAACACCGGGGAGCTGTTTTTT CASETPTNTGELFF few - TRBJ2-2 TRBV28
TGTGCCAGCAGGCTTAGCTCTGGGGCCAACGTCCTGACTTTC CASRLSSGANVLTF - - TRBJ2-6 TRBV28
TGTGCCAGCAGCTTTTTTAGCGGGGGCCCCGGGGAGACCCAGTACTTC CASSFFSGGPGETQYF - TRBD2 TRBJ2-5 TRBV11-3
TGTGCCAGCAGTGGACCGGACAGGGAACGGAATGGCTACACCTTC CASSGPDRERNGYTF - TRBD1 TRBJ1-2 TRBV6-1
TGTGCCAGCAGCTTAGCGGGAGGCACAGATACGCAGTATTTT CASSLAGGTDTQYF few - TRBJ2-3 TRBV7-6
TGTGCCAGCAGCTCCGTCGGTAATCAGCCCCAGCATTTT CASSSVGNQPQHF few - TRBJ1-5 TRBV7-2
TGTGCCAGCATAACAGGCAACTATGGCTACACCTTC CASITGNYGYTF - - TRBJ1-2 TRBV28
TGTGCCAGCAAGTGGGACAGCATTAACACCGGGGAGCTGTTTTTT CASKWDSINTGELFF once TRBD1 TRBJ2-2 TRBV6-1
TGCAGTGCTAGAGATGTGGCGGAGTCTAATGAAAAACTGTTTTTT CSARDVAESNEKLFF few - TRBJ1-4 TRBV20-1
TGCGCCAGCAGCCAATGGACAGGGGATACGCAGTATTTT CASSQWTGDTQYF - TRBD1 TRBJ2-3 TRBV4-3
TGTGCCTGGAGTGGTGGGGTTGACACTGAAGCTTTCTTT CAWSGGVDTEAFF - - TRBJ1-1 TRBV30
TGCGCCAGCAGCTTGTTGCGGGACGCCACAGATACGCAGTATTTT CASSLLRDATDTQYF - - TRBJ2-3 TRBV5-1
TGTGCCAGTAAACCGGGACCGGAGGACTACACCTTC CASKPGPEDYTF - - TRBJ1-2 TRBV2
TGCGCCAGCAGCTTTTCTAGCGGGACCTTCAATGAGCAGTTCTTC CASSFSSGTFNEQFF - TRBD2 TRBJ2-1 TRBV5-1
TGTGCCATCCAGAGGGCGGGAGGTGGAGATACGCAGTATTTT CAIQRAGGGDTQYF few TRBD2 TRBJ2-3 TRBV10-3
TGTGCCAGCAGCTTAGGCCTAGCGGGAGTTGGCGAGCAGTACTTC CASSLGLAGVGEQYF - TRBD2 TRBJ2-7 TRBV11-2
TGTGCCAGCAGCTCGACAGTAAACACCGGGGAGCTGTTTTTT CASSSTVNTGELFF - - TRBJ2-2 TRBV7-3
TGTGCCAGCCGGAGGGCCAGCTCCTACGAGCAGTACTTC CASRRASSYEQYF - - TRBJ2-7 TRBV6-1
TGTGCCAGCAGTCGGGGAGGACAGGGGGGATACGAGCAGTACTTC CASSRGGQGGYEQYF - TRBD1 TRBJ2-7 TRBV5-5
TGTGCCACCAGCATGTCAGGACTAAACTATGGCTACACCTTC CATSMSGLNYGYTF few - TRBJ1-2 TRBV15
TGTGCCAGCAGCTTGGAGGCAGATCTCGCTGAAGCTTTCTTT CASSLEADLAEAFF few - TRBJ1-1 TRBV5-4
TGTGCCAGTAATAGACAGGGCCTCAATCAGCCCCAGCATTTT CASNRQGLNQPQHF - TRBD1 TRBJ1-5 TRBV19
TGTGCCACCAGCAGAGATCCAGCACTCGACTATGGCTACACCTTC CATSRDPALDYGYTF - - TRBJ1-2 TRBV15
TGCAGTGCTAGAAACGCCGGGACAGGGGACCTCTACACCTTC CSARNAGTGDLYTF - TRBD1 TRBJ1-2 TRBV20-1
TGTGCCAGCAGGTGGATAGCAAATCAGCCCCAGCATTTT CASRWIANQPQHF few - TRBJ1-5 TRBV28
TGTGCCAGCAGATCCGGGACAGGGGTCAACTATGGCTACACCTTC CASRSGTGVNYGYTF - TRBD1 TRBJ1-2 TRBV6-2/TRBV6-3